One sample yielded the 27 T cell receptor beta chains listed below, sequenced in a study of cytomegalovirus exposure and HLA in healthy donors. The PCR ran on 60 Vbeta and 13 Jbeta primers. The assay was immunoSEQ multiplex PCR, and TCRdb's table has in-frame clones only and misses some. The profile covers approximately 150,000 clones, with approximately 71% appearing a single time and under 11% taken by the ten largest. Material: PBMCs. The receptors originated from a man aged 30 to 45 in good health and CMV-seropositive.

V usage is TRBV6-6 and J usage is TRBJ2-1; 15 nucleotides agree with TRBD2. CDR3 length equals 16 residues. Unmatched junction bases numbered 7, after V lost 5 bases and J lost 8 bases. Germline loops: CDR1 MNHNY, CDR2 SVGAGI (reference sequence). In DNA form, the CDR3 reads TGTGCCAGCAGTACGGGACTAGCGGGGGGTGAGGATGAGCAGTTCTTC. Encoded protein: CASSTGLAGGEDEQFF.

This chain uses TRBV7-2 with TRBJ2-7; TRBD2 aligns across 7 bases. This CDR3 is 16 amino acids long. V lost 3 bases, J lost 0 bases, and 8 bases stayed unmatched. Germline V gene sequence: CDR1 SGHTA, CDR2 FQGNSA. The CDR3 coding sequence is TGTGCCAGCAGCTTGGCTAGCGGTTTTAGCTCCTACGAGCAGTACTTC. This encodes CASSLASGFSSYEQYF.

The CDR3 coding sequence is TGTGCCAGCGGACAGTTAGATAGCAATCAGCCCCAGCATTTT. This translates into CASGQLDSNQPQHF. The chain has TRBV2 and TRBJ1-5; a weak D match, TRBD1 (6 bases). Per germline, CDR1 SNHLY and CDR2 FYNNEI. V dropped 8 bases and J dropped 0 bases, with 11 bases sitting between them. This CDR3 has 14 residues.

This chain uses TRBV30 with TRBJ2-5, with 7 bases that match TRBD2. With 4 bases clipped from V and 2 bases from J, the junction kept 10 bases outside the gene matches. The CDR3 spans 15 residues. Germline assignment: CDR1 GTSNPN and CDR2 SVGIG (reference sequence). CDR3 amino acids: CAWTTGAGGQETQYF. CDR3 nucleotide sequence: TGTGCCTGGACGACCGGGGCCGGGGGGCAAGAGACCCAGTACTTC. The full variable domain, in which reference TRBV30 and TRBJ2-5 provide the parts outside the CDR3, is SQTIHQWPATLVQPVGSPLSLECTVEGTSNPNLYWYRQAAGRGLQLLFYSVGIGQISSEVPQNLSASRPQDRQFILSSKKLLLSDSGFYLCAWTTGAGGQETQYFGPGTRLLVL.

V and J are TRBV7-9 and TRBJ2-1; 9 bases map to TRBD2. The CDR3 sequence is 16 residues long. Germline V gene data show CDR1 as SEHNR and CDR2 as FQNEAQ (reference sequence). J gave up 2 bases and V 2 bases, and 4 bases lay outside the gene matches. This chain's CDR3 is CASSLRLAGTYNEQFF. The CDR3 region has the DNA TGTGCCAGCAGCTTAAGGCTAGCGGGGACCTACAATGAGCAGTTCTTC. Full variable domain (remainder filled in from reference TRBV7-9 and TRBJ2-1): DTGVSQNPRHKITKRGQNVTFRCDPISEHNRLYWYRQTLGQGPEFLTYFQNEAQLEKSRLLSDRFSAERPKGSFSTLEIQRTEQGDSAMYLCASSLRLAGTYNEQFFGPGTRLTVL.

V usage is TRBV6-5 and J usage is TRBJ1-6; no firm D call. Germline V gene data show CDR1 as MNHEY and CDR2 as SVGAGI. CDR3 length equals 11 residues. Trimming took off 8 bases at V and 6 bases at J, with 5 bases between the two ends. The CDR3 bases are TGTGCCAGCGGCCCTAATTCACCCCTCCACTTT. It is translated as CASGPNSPLHF.

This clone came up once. CDR3 sequence (DNA): TGTGCCAGCAGTTTCGGTTTCGGGGTGTCCAAAAACATTCAGTACTTC. Translating it yields CASSFGFGVSKNIQYF. This chain uses TRBV27 with TRBJ2-4; maybe TRBD2 (5 bases). This CDR3 is 16 amino acids long. Germline CDR1 reads MNHEY; CDR2 reads SMNVEV (reference sequence). V was cut by 3 bases and J by 2 bases, with 14 bases left in between.

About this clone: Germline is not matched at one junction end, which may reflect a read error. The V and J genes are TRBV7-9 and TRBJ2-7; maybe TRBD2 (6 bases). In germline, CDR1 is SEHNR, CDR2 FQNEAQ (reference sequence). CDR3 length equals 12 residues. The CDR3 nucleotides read TGTTCCAGCGTTTTGCTGGGGGGCGAGCAGTACTTC. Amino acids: CSSVLLGGEQYF.

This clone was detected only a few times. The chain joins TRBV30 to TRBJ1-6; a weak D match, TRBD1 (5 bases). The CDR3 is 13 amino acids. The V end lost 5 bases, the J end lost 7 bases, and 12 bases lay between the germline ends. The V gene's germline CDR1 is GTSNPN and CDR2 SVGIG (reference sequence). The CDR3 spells CAWGGVANSPLHF. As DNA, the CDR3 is TGTGCCTGGGGAGGGGTAGCCAATTCACCCCTCCACTTT.

CDR3 amino acids: CATWTSRSYEQYF. DNA for the CDR3: TGTGCCACCTGGACTAGCAGGTCCTACGAGCAGTACTTC. The V and J genes are TRBV28 and TRBJ2-7, with 8 bases that match TRBD2. CDR3 length: 13 residues. The V and J ends lost 10 bases and 1 base, in that order; junction bases with no gene match: 6. From germline, CDR1 is MDHEN and CDR2 SYDVKM. Drawing the rest from reference TRBV28 and TRBJ2-7, the complete variable domain is DVKVTQSSRYLVKRTGEKVFLECVQDMDHENMFWYRQDPGLGLRLIYFSYDVKMKEKGDIPEGYSVSREKKERFSLILESASTNQTSMYLCATWTSRSYEQYFGPGTRLTVT.

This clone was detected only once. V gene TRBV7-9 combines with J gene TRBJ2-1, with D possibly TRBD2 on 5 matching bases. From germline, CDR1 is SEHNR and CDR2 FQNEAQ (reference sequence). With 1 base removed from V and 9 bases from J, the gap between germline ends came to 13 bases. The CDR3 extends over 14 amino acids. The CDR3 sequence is CASSLDLRGREQFF. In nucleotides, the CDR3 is TGTGCCAGCAGCTTAGACCTACGGGGTCGTGAGCAGTTCTTC.

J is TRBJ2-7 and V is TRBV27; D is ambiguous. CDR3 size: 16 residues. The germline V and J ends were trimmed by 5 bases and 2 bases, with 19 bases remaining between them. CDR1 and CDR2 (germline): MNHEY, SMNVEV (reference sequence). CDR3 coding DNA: TGTGCCAGCAGTCCCTCTCACTACCTCGAAGCCTACGAGCAGTACTTC. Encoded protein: CASSPSHYLEAYEQYF.

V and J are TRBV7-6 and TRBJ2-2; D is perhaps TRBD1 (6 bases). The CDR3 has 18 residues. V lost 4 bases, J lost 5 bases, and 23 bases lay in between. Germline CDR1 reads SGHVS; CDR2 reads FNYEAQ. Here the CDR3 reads CASSSSLESGTQTGELFF. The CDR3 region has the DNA TGTGCCAGCAGCTCGTCCCTGGAGTCCGGGACACAGACCGGGGAGCTGTTTTTT.

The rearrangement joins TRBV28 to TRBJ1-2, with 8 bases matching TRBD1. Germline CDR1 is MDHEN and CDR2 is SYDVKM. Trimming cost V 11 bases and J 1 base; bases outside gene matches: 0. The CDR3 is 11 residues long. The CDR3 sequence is CAGQGNYGYTF. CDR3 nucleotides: TGTGCCGGACAGGGTAACTATGGCTACACCTTC.

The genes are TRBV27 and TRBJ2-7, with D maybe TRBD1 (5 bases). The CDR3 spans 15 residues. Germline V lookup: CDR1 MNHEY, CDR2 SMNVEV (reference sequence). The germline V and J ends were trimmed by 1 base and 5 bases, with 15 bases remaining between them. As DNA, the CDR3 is TGTGCCAGCAGTTTATACCAGGGTCTCATGGACGAGCAGTACTTC. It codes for CASSLYQGLMDEQYF.

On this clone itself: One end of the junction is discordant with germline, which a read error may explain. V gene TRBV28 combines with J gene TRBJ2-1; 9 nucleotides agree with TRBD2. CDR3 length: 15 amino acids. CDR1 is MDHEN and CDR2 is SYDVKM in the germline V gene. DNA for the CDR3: TGTGCCAGCAGTTTACCCCCTGAGACTAGCGGACTCAGGGTCTTC. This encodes CASSLPPETSGLRVF.

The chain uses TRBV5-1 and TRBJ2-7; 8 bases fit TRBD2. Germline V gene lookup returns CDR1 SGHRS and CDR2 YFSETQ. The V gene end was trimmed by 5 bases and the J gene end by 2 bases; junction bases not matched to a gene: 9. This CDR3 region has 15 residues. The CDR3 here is CASRRGLANPYEQYF. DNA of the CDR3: TGCGCCAGCAGAAGAGGACTAGCCAACCCCTACGAGCAGTACTTC.

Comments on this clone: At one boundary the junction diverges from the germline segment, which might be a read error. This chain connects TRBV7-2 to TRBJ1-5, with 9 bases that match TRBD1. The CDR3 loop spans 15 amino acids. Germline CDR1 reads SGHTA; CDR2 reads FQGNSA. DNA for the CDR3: TGTGCCAGCAGCTTTACCGGACAGGGGAATCAGCCCCGGCATTTT. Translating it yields CASSFTGQGNQPRHF.

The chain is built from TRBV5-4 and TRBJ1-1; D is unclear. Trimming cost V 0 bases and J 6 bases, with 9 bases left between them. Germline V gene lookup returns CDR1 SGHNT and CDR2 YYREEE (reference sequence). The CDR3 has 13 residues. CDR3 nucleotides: TGTGCCAGCAGCTTGGTAGCAACTTCTGAAGCTTTCTTT. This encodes CASSLVATSEAFF.

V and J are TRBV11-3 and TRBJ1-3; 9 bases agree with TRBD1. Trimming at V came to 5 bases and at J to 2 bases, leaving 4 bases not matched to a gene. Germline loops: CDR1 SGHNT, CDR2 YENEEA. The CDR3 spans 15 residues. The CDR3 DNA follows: TGTGCCAGCAGCGGACAGGGGTCTGCTGGAAACACCATATATTTT. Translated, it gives CASSGQGSAGNTIYF. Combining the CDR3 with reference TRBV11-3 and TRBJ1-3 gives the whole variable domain EAGVVQSPRYKIIEKKQPVAFWCNPISGHNTLYWYLQNLGQGPELLIRYENEEAVDDSQLPKDRFSAERLKGVDSTLKIQPAELGDSAVYLCASSGQGSAGNTIYFGEGSWLTVV.

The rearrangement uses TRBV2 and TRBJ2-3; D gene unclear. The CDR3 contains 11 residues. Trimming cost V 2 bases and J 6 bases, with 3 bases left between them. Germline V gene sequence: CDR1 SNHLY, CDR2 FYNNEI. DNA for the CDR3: TGTGCCAGCAGTGAACGGGATACGCAGTATTTT. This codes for CASSERDTQYF.

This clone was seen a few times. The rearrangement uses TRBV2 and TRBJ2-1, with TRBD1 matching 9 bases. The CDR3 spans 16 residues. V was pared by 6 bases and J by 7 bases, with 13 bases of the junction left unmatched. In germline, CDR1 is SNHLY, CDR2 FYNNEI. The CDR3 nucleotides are TGTGCCAGCAGAAAACGCACCGGGACAGGGTCAAATGAGCAGTTCTTC. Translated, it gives CASRKRTGTGSNEQFF.

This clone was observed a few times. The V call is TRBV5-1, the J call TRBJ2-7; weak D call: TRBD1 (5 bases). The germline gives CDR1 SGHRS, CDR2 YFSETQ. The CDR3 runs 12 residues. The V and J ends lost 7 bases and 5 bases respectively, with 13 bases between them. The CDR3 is CASGEQENEQYF. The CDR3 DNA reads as TGCGCCAGCGGTGAACAGGAAAACGAGCAGTACTTC.

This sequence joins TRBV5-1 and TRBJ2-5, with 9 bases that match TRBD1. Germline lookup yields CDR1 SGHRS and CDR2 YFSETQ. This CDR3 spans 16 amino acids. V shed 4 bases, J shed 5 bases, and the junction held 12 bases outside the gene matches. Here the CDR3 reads CASSLFGQGMEETQYF. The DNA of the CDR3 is TGCGCCAGCAGCCTTTTTGGACAGGGGATGGAGGAGACCCAGTACTTC. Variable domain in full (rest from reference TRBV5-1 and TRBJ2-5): KAGVTQTPRYLIKTRGQQVTLSCSPISGHRSVSWYQQTPGQGLQFLFEYFSETQRNKGNFPGRFSGRQFSNSRSEMNVSTLELGDSALYLCASSLFGQGMEETQYFGPGTRLLVL.

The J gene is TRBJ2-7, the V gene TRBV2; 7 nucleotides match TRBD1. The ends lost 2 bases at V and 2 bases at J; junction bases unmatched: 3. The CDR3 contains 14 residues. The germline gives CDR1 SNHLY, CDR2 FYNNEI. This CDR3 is CASSESDRPYEQYF. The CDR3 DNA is TGTGCCAGCAGTGAATCGGACAGGCCCTACGAGCAGTACTTC. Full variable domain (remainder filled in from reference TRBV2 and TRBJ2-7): EPEVTQTPSHQVTQMGQEVILRCVPISNHLYFYWYRQILGQKVEFLVSFYNNEISEKSEIFDDQFSVERPDGSNFTLKIRSTKLEDSAMYFCASSESDRPYEQYFGPGTRLTVT.

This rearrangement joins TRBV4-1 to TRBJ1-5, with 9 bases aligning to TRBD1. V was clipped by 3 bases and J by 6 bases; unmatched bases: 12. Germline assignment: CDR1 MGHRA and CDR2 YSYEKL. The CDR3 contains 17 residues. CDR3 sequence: CASSHRRGQGVCQPQHF. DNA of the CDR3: TGCGCCAGCAGCCATAGAAGGGGACAGGGCGTTTGTCAGCCCCAGCATTTT.

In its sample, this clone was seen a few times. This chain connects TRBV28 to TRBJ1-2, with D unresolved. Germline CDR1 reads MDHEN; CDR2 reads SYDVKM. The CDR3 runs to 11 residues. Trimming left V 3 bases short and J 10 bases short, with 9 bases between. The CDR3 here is CASSFLGDYTF. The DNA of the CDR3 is TGTGCCAGCAGTTTCCTCGGTGACTACACCTTC.